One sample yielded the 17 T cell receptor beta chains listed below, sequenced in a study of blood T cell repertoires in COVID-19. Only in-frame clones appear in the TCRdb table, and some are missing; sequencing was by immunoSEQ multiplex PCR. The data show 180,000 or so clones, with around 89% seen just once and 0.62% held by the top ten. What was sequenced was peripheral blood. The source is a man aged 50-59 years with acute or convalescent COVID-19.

CDR3 DNA: TGTGCCAGCAGCTTTGTACCACGGGAGACCCAGTACTTC. It translates to CASSFVPRETQYF. The chain recombines TRBV7-9 with TRBJ2-5; D ambiguous. Germline V gene lookup returns CDR1 SEHNR and CDR2 FQNEAQ (reference sequence). V was shortened by 3 bases and J by 5 bases, with 10 bases between the two germline ends. CDR3 length equals 13 residues.

CDR3 amino acids: CASSSGGGVNTEAFF. The CDR3 nucleotides are TGCGCCAGCAGCTCGGGGGGCGGGGTGAACACTGAAGCTTTCTTT. The V gene is TRBV5-1, the J gene TRBJ1-1; perhaps TRBD1 as D (6 bases). V was trimmed by 3 bases and J by 0 bases, leaving 12 bases between them. Germline-derived CDR1 and CDR2 are SGHRS and YFSETQ. The CDR3 is 15 residues long. Based on the CDR3 plus reference TRBV5-1 and TRBJ1-1, the full variable domain is KAGVTQTPRYLIKTRGQQVTLSCSPISGHRSVSWYQQTPGQGLQFLFEYFSETQRNKGNFPGRFSGRQFSNSRSEMNVSTLELGDSALYLCASSSGGGVNTEAFFGQGTRLTVV.

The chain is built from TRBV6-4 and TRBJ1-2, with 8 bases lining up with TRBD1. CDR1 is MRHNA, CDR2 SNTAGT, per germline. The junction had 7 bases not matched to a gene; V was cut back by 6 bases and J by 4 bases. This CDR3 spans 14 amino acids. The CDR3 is CASSPDRVSYGYTF. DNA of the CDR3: TGTGCCAGCAGCCCGGACAGGGTCAGCTATGGCTACACCTTC.

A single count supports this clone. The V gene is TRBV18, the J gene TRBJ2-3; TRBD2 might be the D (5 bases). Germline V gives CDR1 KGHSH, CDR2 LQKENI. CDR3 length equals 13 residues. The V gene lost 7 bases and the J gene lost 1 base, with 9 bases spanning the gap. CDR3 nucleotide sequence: TGTGCCAGCTTCCCAGCGGGCACAGATACGCAGTATTTT. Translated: CASFPAGTDTQYF.

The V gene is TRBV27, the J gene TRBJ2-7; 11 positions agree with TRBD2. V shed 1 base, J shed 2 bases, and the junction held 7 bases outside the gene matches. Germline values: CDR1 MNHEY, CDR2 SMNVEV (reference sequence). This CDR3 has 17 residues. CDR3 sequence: CASSLFLGTSGAYEQYF. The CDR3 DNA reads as TGTGCCAGCAGTTTATTCTTAGGGACTAGCGGCGCCTACGAGCAGTACTTC.

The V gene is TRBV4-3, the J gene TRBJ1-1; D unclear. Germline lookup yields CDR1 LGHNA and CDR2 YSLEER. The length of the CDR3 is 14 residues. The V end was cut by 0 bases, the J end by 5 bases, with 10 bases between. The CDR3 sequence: CASSQENRGTEAFF. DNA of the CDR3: TGCGCCAGCAGCCAAGAAAATCGAGGGACTGAAGCTTTCTTT.

As DNA, the CDR3 is TGCAGCGTAGCAGACGGAGGAGGGGCCAACGTCCTGACTTTC. Encoded protein: CSVADGGGANVLTF. This rearrangement joins TRBV29-1 to TRBJ2-6, with D perhaps matching TRBD2 (5 bases). V dropped 6 bases and J dropped 4 bases, with 13 bases sitting between them. Germline V gene data show CDR1 as SQVTM and CDR2 as ANQGSEA. This CDR3 is built from 14 residues.

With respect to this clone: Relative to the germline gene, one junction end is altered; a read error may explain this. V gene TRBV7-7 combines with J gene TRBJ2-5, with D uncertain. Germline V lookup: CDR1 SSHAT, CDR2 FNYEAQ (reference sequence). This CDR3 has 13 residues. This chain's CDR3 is CASSFPGGETQYF. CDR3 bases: TGTGCTAGCAGCTTTCCCGGCGGCGAGACCCAGTACTTC. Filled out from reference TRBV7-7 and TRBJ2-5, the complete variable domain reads GAGVSQSPRYKVTKRGQDVTLRCDPISSHATLYWYQQALGQGPEFLTYFNYEAQPDKSGLPSDRFSAERPEGSISTLTIQRTEQRDSAMYRCASSFPGGETQYFGPGTRLLVL.

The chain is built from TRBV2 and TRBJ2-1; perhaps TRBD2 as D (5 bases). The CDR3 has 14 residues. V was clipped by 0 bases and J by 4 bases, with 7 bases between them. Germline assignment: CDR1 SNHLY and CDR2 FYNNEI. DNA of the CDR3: TGTGCCAGCAGTGAAGCTAGCGCTTACAATGAGCAGTTCTTC. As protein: CASSEASAYNEQFF.

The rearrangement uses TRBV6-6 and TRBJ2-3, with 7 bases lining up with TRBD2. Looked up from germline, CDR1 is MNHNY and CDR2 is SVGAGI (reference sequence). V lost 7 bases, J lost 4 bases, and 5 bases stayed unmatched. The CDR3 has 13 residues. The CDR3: CASTPGGADTQYF. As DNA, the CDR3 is TGTGCCAGCACCCCGGGGGGTGCAGATACGCAGTATTTT.

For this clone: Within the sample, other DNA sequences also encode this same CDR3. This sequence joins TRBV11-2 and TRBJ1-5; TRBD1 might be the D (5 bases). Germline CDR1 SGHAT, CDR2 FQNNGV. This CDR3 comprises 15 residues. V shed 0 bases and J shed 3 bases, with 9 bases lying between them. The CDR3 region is CASSLDPGSNQPQHF. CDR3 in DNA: TGTGCCAGCAGCTTAGATCCAGGGTCCAATCAGCCCCAGCATTTT.

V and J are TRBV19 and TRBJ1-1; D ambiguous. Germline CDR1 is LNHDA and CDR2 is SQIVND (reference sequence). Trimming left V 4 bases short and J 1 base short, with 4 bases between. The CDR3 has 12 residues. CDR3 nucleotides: TGTGCCAGTAGTACAGGGAACACTGAAGCTTTCTTT. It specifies CASSTGNTEAFF. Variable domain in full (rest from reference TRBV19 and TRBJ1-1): DGGITQSPKYLFRKEGQNVTLSCEQNLNHDAMYWYRQDPGQGLRLIYYSQIVNDFQKGDIAEGYSVSREKKESFPLTVTSAQKNPTAFYLCASSTGNTEAFFGQGTRLTVV.

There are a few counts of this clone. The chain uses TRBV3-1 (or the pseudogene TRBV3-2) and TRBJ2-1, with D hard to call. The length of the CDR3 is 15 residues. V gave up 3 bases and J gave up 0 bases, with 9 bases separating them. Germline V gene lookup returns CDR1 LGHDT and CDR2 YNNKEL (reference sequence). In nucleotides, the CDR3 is TGTGCCAGCAGCCACCGGGTTGGCTCCTACAATGAGCAGTTCTTC. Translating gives CASSHRVGSYNEQFF.

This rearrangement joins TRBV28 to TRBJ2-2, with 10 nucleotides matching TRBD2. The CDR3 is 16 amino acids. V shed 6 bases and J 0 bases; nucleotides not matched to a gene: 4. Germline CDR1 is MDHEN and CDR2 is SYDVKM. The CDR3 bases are TGTGCCAGCAGCGGTGGGACTAGCGCGAACACCGGGGAGCTGTTTTTT. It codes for CASSGGTSANTGELFF.

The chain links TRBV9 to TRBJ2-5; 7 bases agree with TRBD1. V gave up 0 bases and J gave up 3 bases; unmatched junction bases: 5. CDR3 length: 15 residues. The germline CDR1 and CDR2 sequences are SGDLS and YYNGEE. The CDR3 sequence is CASSVAGTAKETQYF. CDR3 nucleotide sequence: TGTGCCAGCAGCGTAGCGGGGACAGCTAAAGAGACCCAGTACTTC.

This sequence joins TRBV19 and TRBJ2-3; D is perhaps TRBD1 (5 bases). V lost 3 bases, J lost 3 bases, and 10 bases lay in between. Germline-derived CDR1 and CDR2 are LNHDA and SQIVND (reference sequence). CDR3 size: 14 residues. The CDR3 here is CASSMAGQTDTQYF. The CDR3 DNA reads TGTGCCAGTAGTATGGCAGGGCAGACAGATACGCAGTATTTT.

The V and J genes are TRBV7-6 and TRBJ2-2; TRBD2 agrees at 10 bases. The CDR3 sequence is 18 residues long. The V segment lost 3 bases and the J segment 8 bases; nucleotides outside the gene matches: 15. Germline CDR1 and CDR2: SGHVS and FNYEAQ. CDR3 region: CASSFTAGLAVRGGELFF. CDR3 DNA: TGTGCCAGCAGCTTCACCGCCGGACTAGCGGTCCGGGGGGGGGAGCTGTTTTTT.